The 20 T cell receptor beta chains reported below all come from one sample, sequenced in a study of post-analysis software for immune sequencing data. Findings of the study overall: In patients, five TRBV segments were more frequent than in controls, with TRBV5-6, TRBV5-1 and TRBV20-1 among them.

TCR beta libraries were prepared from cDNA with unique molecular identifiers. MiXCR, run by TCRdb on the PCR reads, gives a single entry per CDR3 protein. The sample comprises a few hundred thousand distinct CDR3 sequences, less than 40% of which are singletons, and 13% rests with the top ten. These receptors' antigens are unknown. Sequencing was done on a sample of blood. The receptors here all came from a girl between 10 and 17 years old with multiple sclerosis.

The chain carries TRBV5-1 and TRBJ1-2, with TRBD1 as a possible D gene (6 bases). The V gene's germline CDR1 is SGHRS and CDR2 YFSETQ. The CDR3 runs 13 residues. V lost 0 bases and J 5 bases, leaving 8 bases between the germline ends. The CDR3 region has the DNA TGCGCCAGCAGCTTGGCAGGGGAGTATGGCTACACCTTC. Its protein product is CASSLAGEYGYTF.

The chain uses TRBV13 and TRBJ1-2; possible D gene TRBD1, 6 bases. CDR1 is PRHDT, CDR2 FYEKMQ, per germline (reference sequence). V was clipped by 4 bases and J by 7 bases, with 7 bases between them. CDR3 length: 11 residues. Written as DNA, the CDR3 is TGTGCCAGCAGCTCCAGGGGTGGCTACACCTTC. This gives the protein CASSSRGGYTF. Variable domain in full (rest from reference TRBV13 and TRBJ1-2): AAGVIQSPRHLIKEKRETATLKCYPIPRHDTVYWYQQGPGQDPQFLISFYEKMQSDKGSIPDRFSAQQFSDYHSELNMSSLELGDSALYFCASSSRGGYTFGSGTRLTVV.

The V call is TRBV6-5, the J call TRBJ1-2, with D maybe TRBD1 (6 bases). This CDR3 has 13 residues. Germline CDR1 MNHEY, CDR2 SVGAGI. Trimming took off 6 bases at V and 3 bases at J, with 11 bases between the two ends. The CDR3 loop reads CASRTGPYYGYTF. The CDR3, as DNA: TGTGCCAGCAGAACAGGGCCCTACTATGGCTACACCTTC.

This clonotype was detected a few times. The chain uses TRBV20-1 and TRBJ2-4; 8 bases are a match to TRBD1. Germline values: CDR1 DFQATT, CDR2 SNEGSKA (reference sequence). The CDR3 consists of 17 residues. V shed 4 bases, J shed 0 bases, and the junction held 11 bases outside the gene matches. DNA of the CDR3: TGCAGTGCTATCCGGACAGGGTACAACCTAGCCAAAAACATTCAGTACTTC. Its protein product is CSAIRTGYNLAKNIQYF.

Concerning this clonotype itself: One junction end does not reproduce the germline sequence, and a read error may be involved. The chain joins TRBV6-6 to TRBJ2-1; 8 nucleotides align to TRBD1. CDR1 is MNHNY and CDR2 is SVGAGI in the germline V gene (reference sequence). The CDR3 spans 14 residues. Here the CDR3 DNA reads TGTGCCAGCAGTTTCGGACAGGGCCACAATGGGCAGTTCTTC. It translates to CASSFGQGHNGQFF.

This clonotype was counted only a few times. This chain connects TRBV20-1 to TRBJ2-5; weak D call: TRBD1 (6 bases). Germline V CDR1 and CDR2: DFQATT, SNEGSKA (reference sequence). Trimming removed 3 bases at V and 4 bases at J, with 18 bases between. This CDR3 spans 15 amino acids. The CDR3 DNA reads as TGCAGTGCTAGTATAGGGGGTTTGGTCGGAGAGACCCAGTACTTC. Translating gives CSASIGGLVGETQYF.

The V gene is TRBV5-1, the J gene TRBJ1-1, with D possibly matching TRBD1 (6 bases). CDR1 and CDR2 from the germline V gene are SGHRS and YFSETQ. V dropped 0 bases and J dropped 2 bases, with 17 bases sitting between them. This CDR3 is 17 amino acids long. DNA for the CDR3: TGCGCCAGCAGCTTGGAACCTCCAGGGGTAGCAAACACTGAAGCTTTCTTT. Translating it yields CASSLEPPGVANTEAFF.

Here the CDR3 DNA reads TGCGCCAGCAGCTTGCCACAGGGGTATCCAGATACGCAGTATTTT. Translated: CASSLPQGYPDTQYF. The rearrangement joins TRBV5-1 to TRBJ2-3; TRBD1 matches at 7 bases. Germline V lookup: CDR1 SGHRS, CDR2 YFSETQ. The junction had 6 bases not matched to a gene; V was cut back by 1 base and J by 4 bases. The CDR3 extends over 15 amino acids.

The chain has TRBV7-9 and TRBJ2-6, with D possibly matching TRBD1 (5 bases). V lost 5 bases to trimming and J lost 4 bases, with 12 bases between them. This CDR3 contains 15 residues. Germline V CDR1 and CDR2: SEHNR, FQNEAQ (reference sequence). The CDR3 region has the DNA TGTGCCAGCAGCCAAATATGGACAGGGGCCAACGTCCTGACTTTC. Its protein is CASSQIWTGANVLTF.

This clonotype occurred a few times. The CDR3 nucleotides read TGTGCCAGCAGGCACAGGGACACTGAAGCTTTCTTT. Residues: CASRHRDTEAFF. The J gene is TRBJ1-1, the V gene TRBV6-2 or TRBV6-3; possibly TRBD1 for D (6 bases). The germline CDR1 and CDR2 sequences are MNHEY and SVGEGT. V shed 6 bases and J shed 3 bases, with 8 bases lying between them. CDR3 length equals 12 residues.

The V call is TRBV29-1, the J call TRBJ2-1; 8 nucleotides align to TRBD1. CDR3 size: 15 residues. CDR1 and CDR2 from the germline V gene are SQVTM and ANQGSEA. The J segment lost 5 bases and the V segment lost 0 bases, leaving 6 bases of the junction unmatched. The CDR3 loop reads CSVEEAGGSNNEQFF. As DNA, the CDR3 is TGCAGCGTTGAAGAAGCAGGGGGCTCGAACAATGAGCAGTTCTTC.

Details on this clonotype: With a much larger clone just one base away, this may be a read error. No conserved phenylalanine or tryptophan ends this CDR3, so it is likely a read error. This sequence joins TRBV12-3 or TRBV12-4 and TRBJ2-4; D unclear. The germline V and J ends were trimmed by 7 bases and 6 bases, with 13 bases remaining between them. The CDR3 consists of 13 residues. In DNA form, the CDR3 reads TGTGCCAGCACAACGCAGGAGCTAAACATTCAGTACCTC. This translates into CASTTQELNIQYL.

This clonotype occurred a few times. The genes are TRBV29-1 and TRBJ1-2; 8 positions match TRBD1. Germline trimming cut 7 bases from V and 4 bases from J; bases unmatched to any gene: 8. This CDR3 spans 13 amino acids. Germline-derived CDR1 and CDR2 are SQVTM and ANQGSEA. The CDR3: CSAQGAGVYGYTF. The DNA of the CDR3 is TGCAGCGCTCAGGGGGCAGGAGTCTATGGCTACACCTTC.

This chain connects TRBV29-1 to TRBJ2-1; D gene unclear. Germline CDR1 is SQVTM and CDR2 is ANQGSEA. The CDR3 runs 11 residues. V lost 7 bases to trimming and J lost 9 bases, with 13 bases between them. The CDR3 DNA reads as TGCAGCGCCTTGTGGTTGGGTGAGCAGTTCTTC. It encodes CSALWLGEQFF.

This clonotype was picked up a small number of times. CDR3 in amino acids: CASSRAGSAGSYEQYF. In nucleotides, the CDR3 is TGCGCCAGCAGCCGGGCGGGGTCGGCGGGCTCCTACGAGCAGTACTTC. This chain uses TRBV5-1 with TRBJ2-7; D might be TRBD2 (6 bases). Germline CDR1 SGHRS, CDR2 YFSETQ. The CDR3 has 16 amino acids. V lost 4 bases, J lost 0 bases, and 17 bases lay in between.

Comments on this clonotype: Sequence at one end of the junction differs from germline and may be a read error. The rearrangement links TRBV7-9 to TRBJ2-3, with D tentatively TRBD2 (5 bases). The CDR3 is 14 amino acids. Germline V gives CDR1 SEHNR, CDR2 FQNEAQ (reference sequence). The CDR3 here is CASSLAAGTDAQYF. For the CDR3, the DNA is TGTGCCAGCAGCTTAGCCGCGGGCACAGATGCGCAGTATTTT.

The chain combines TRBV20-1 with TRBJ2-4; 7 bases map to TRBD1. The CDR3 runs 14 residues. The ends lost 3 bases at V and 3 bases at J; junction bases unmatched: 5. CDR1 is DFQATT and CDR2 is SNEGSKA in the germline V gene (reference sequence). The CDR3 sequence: CSASTGTVKNIQYF. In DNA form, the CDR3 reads TGCAGTGCTAGTACGGGGACAGTCAAAAACATTCAGTACTTC.

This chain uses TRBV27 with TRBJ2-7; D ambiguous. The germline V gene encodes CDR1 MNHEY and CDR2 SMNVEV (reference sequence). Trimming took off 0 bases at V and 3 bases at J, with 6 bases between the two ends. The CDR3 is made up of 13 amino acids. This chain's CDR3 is CASSLSPHYEQYF. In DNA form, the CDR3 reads TGTGCCAGCAGTTTATCGCCGCACTACGAGCAGTACTTC.

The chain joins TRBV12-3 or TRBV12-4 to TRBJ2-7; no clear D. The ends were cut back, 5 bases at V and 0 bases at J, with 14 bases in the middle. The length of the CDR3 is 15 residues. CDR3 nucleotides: TGTGCCAGCAGTACGACGGCCGCCAACTCCTACGAGCAGTACTTC. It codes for CASSTTAANSYEQYF.

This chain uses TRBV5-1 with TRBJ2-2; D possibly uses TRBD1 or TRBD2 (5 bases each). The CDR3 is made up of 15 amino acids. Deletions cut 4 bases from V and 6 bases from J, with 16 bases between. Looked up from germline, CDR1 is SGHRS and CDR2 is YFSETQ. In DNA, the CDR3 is TGCGCCAGCAGCGGGGACCTATCTGGCCCCGGGGAGCTGTTTTTT. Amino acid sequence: CASSGDLSGPGELFF.